The 32 T cell receptor beta chains below come from one sample, sequenced in a study of radiotherapy plus CTLA-4 blockade in lung cancer. The repertoire was sequenced with immunoSEQ multiplex PCR; TCRdb's copy has only in-frame clones and lacks some. Among around 130,000 clones listed, approximately 90% were seen once. Sequenced material: peripheral blood, taken from a patient treated with radiotherapy plus ipilimumab. Source of these receptors: a human donor with non-small cell lung cancer that progressed on radiotherapy plus ipilimumab.

CDR3 loop: CASSKVGRDTVNNQPQHF. CDR3 DNA: TGTGCCAGCAGCAAAGTGGGTAGGGACACAGTGAACAATCAGCCCCAGCATTTT. The V call is TRBV21-1, the J call TRBJ1-5; the table gives TRBD1 as D, unverified against the DNA. TRBV21-1 corresponds to a pseudogene. The length of the CDR3 is 18 residues.

The chain links TRBV4-1 to TRBJ1-2; 9 bases line up with TRBD1. V shed 8 bases and J 4 bases; nucleotides not matched to a gene: 11. This CDR3 has 15 residues. CDR1 and CDR2 from the germline V gene are MGHRA and YSYEKL. The CDR3 protein is CASRKPGTGTYGYTF. The CDR3 coding sequence is TGCGCCAGCCGGAAACCCGGGACAGGGACCTATGGCTACACCTTC.

This clone was recorded only once. This chain uses TRBV5-1 with TRBJ2-1, with TRBD2 matching over 16 bases. V shed 4 bases and J 3 bases; nucleotides not matched to a gene: 7. CDR1 and CDR2 (germline): SGHRS, YFSETQ. This CDR3 spans 18 amino acids. CDR3 protein: CASSTGLAGGGIYNEQFF. The CDR3 region has the DNA TGCGCCAGCAGCACGGGACTAGCGGGAGGGGGAATCTACAATGAGCAGTTCTTC.

This chain joins TRBV7-3 and TRBJ2-1; D gene ambiguous. Trimming stripped 5 bases from V and 0 bases from J, with 8 bases between. The CDR3 runs 14 residues. Germline V CDR1 and CDR2: SGHTA, FQGTGA. CDR3 sequence reads: CASSNLHSYNEQFF. CDR3 DNA: TGTGCCAGCAGCAACTTACACTCCTACAATGAGCAGTTCTTC. Supplemented by reference TRBV7-3 and TRBJ2-1, the full variable domain reads GAGVSQTPSNKVTEKGKYVELRCDPISGHTALYWYRQSLGQGPEFLIYFQGTGAADDSGLPNDRFFAVRPEGSVSTLKIQRTERGDSAVYLCASSNLHSYNEQFFGPGTRLTVL.

CDR3 nucleotides: TGTGCCAGCAGCTTTGGGGGTGAAAAACTGTTTTTT. It is translated as CASSFGGEKLFF. This chain connects TRBV5-6 to TRBJ1-4; D might be TRBD1 (5 bases). CDR3 length: 12 amino acids. Trimming cost V 2 bases and J 7 bases, with 6 bases left between them. Germline CDR1 and CDR2: SGHDT and YYEEEE.

The V gene is TRBV2, the J gene TRBJ1-1; 8 bases line up with TRBD1. After removal of 6 bases from V and 5 bases from J, the junction contained 17 bases not matched to a gene. CDR1 is SNHLY, CDR2 FYNNEI, per germline. The CDR3 is 17 residues long. The CDR3 loop reads CASSQGAYSDGQTEAFF. CDR3 DNA sequence: TGTGCCAGCAGCCAGGGGGCTTACTCCGATGGGCAAACTGAAGCTTTCTTT.

The chain has TRBV12-5 and TRBJ2-2, with D unclear. The CDR3 runs 15 residues. V gave up 2 bases and J gave up 2 bases, with 9 bases separating them. CDR1 is LGHNT, CDR2 FRNRAP, per germline. The CDR3 DNA reads as TGTGCTAGTGGTTTGTCCCAGGCCAACACCGGGGAGCTGTTTTTT. Residues: CASGLSQANTGELFF.

The V call is TRBV14, the J call TRBJ2-7; D is undetermined. The CDR3 runs 14 residues. Germline V gives CDR1 SGHDN, CDR2 FVKESK. V was cut by 4 bases and J by 2 bases, with 12 bases left in between. The CDR3 DNA reads as TGTGCCAGCAGCCTAGGCCCGCGTCCCTACGAGCAGTACTTC. This translates into CASSLGPRPYEQYF.

The genes are TRBV7-9 and TRBJ2-1, with a tentative D call TRBD2 (6 bases). Per the germline V gene, CDR1 is SEHNR and CDR2 is FQNEAQ (reference sequence). V was cut by 8 bases and J by 0 bases, with 17 bases left in between. The CDR3 has 16 amino acids. CDR3: CASPGGVQSSYNEQFF. CDR3 nucleotide sequence: TGTGCCAGCCCCGGCGGGGTCCAGAGCTCCTACAATGAGCAGTTCTTC.

The J gene is TRBJ2-7, the V gene TRBV5-6; 7 bases align to TRBD2. With V trimmed by 5 bases and J by 6 bases, 14 bases remained unmatched. This CDR3 spans 15 amino acids. Germline loops: CDR1 SGHDT, CDR2 YYEEEE. The CDR3 protein is CASSLAERMRSEQYF. In DNA form, the CDR3 reads TGTGCCAGCAGTCTAGCGGAGAGGATGAGGAGCGAGCAGTACTTC.

The chain has TRBV19 and TRBJ2-2, with D perhaps matching TRBD1 (6 bases). CDR1 is LNHDA, CDR2 SQIVND, per germline (reference sequence). The CDR3 is 16 residues long. Deletions cut 1 base from V and 0 bases from J, with 9 bases between. The CDR3 protein is CASSIVGGANTGELFF. The CDR3 DNA reads TGTGCCAGTAGTATAGTAGGGGGAGCGAACACCGGGGAGCTGTTTTTT.

In DNA form, the CDR3 reads TGTGCCAGCAGTGATCAGGGAGAGACCCAGTACTTC. It encodes CASSDQGETQYF. This sequence joins TRBV25-1 and TRBJ2-5; tentatively, D is TRBD1 (5 bases). Per the germline V gene, CDR1 is MGHDK and CDR2 is SYGVNS. V lost 3 bases, J lost 4 bases, and 6 bases lay in between. The CDR3 totals 12 residues.

This rearrangement joins TRBV2 to TRBJ2-5, with no clear D. V shed 6 bases and J shed 0 bases, with 8 bases lying between them. This CDR3 spans 13 amino acids. Germline lookup yields CDR1 SNHLY and CDR2 FYNNEI. In DNA form, the CDR3 reads TGTGCCAGCAGCCCTACGTACCAAGAGACCCAGTACTTC. Translation gives CASSPTYQETQYF. The full variable domain, its missing parts supplied by reference TRBV2 and TRBJ2-5, is EPEVTQTPSHQVTQMGQEVILRCVPISNHLYFYWYRQILGQKVEFLVSFYNNEISEKSEIFDDQFSVERPDGSNFTLKIRSTKLEDSAMYFCASSPTYQETQYFGPGTRLLVL.

V usage is TRBV19 and J usage is TRBJ1-4; D not certain. Germline V gene lookup returns CDR1 LNHDA and CDR2 SQIVND (reference sequence). The V end lost 7 bases, the J end lost 6 bases, and 21 bases lay between the germline ends. The CDR3 runs 16 residues. CDR3 amino acids: CASTMQWGLSDEKLFF. CDR3 nucleotide sequence: TGTGCCAGTACCATGCAATGGGGTTTAAGCGATGAAAAACTGTTTTTT.

The rearrangement joins TRBV5-1 to TRBJ2-7, with 7 bases matching TRBD1. Germline trimming cut 0 bases from V and 3 bases from J; bases unmatched to any gene: 6. Germline assignment: CDR1 SGHRS and CDR2 YFSETQ. The length of the CDR3 is 15 residues. CDR3 sequence (DNA): TGCGCCAGCAGCTTGGGTGCAGGGGGTAGCTACGAGCAGTACTTC. This codes for CASSLGAGGSYEQYF.

Only one count was recorded for this clone. DNA for the CDR3: TGTGCCAGCAGTTCCCAGGGCCTGGACTTGCCCGGGGAGCTGTTTTTT. Encoded protein: CASSSQGLDLPGELFF. This chain links TRBV6-6 with TRBJ2-2; D is possibly TRBD1 or TRBD2 (5 bases each). V was clipped by 4 bases and J by 6 bases, with 18 bases between them. The germline gives CDR1 MNHNY, CDR2 SVGAGI (reference sequence). The length of the CDR3 is 16 residues.

In its sample, this clone was seen a few times. V gene TRBV7-9 combines with J gene TRBJ2-1, with D hard to call. CDR3 length equals 15 residues. CDR1 is SEHNR, CDR2 FQNEAQ, per germline (reference sequence). V gave up 2 bases and J gave up 3 bases, with 11 bases separating them. CDR3 in amino acids: CASSLRLSLYNEQFF. The CDR3 bases are TGTGCCAGCAGCTTAAGGCTATCACTCTACAATGAGCAGTTCTTC.

The CDR3 coding sequence is TGCGCCAGCAGCTTGGCCCCGGGATCAGATACGCAGTATTTT. Encoded protein: CASSLAPGSDTQYF. The chain uses TRBV5-1 and TRBJ2-3, with a tentative D call TRBD2 (5 bases). The V end was cut by 0 bases, the J end by 4 bases, with 9 bases between. The CDR3 length is 14 residues. Germline CDR1 is SGHRS and CDR2 is YFSETQ.

The chain carries TRBV6-5 and TRBJ1-1; weak D call: TRBD1 (6 bases). Germline V lookup: CDR1 MNHEY, CDR2 SVGAGI. The CDR3 is made up of 14 amino acids. Trimming took off 2 bases at V and 6 bases at J, with 13 bases between the two ends. The CDR3 spells CASSYAGESAEAFF. Written as DNA, the CDR3 is TGTGCCAGCAGTTACGCAGGGGAAAGCGCTGAAGCTTTCTTT.

This clone appeared a few times. Distinct nucleotide sequences in the sample also encode this CDR3. This chain uses TRBV2 with TRBJ2-6; the D gene is possibly TRBD1 (5 bases). V lost 6 bases to trimming and J lost 3 bases, with 12 bases between them. This CDR3 is 15 amino acids long. The germline gives CDR1 SNHLY, CDR2 FYNNEI. CDR3 sequence reads: CASRGAGYGANVLTF. The CDR3 nucleotides are TGTGCCAGCAGAGGGGCAGGGTATGGGGCCAACGTCCTGACTTTC.

This chain joins TRBV6-5 and TRBJ1-4; D not resolved. Trimming took off 6 bases at V and 7 bases at J, with 12 bases between the two ends. The CDR3 is 13 residues long. Germline assignment: CDR1 MNHEY and CDR2 SVGAGI. CDR3 DNA: TGTGCCAGCAGCCAGATCAAGAGTGAAAAACTGTTTTTT. Translating gives CASSQIKSEKLFF.

This chain links TRBV15 with TRBJ2-5; no clear D gene. Germline CDR1 is LNHNV and CDR2 is YYDKDF (reference sequence). This CDR3 comprises 12 residues. Trimming took 4 bases from V and 5 from J, leaving 8 bases between them. Here the CDR3 DNA reads TGTGCCACCAGCACATATCGGGAGACCCAGTACTTC. Protein product: CATSTYRETQYF.

The chain uses TRBV9 and TRBJ2-1, with D hard to call. Germline CDR1 and CDR2: SGDLS and YYNGEE. With 0 bases removed from V and 0 bases from J, the gap between germline ends came to 10 bases. The CDR3 is made up of 16 amino acids. The CDR3 nucleotides read TGTGCCAGCAGCGTAGAGGGATGGAGCTCCTACAATGAGCAGTTCTTC. This translates into CASSVEGWSSYNEQFF. Supplemented by reference TRBV9 and TRBJ2-1, the full variable domain reads DSGVTQTPKHLITATGQRVTLRCSPRSGDLSVYWYQQSLDQGLQFLIQYYNGEERAKGNILERFSAQQFPDLHSELNLSSLELGDSALYFCASSVEGWSSYNEQFFGPGTRLTVL.

CDR3 nucleotides: TGTGCCAGCAGCTCCGGACAGGGGCGTGGAGATACGCAGTATTTT. Translation gives CASSSGQGRGDTQYF. The genes are TRBV7-2 and TRBJ2-3; 9 bases are a match to TRBD1. Germline V gives CDR1 SGHTA, CDR2 FQGNSA. V dropped 4 bases and J dropped 5; count of bases not matched to a gene: 7. The CDR3 has 15 amino acids.

This clone has just one count. This chain joins TRBV4-1 and TRBJ2-1, with TRBD2 as a possible D gene (5 bases). Trimming removed 4 bases at V and 5 bases at J, with 18 bases between. The CDR3 is 16 residues long. Germline-derived CDR1 and CDR2 are MGHRA and YSYEKL. CDR3 sequence (DNA): TGCGCCAGCAGCCCCCGTGGGAGCTTGGCCCACAATGAGCAGTTCTTC. It encodes CASSPRGSLAHNEQFF.

This chain links TRBV27 with TRBJ2-5; D call uncertain. The germline gives CDR1 MNHEY, CDR2 SMNVEV (reference sequence). CDR3 length: 16 residues. V was pared by 5 bases and J by 5 bases, with 21 bases between. Written as DNA, the CDR3 is TGTGCCAGCAGTACCACACTGTCGTCCGACGGTGAGACCCAGTACTTC. It is translated as CASSTTLSSDGETQYF.

The V call is TRBV25-1, the J call TRBJ2-5; 7 nucleotides match TRBD2. Germline V gives CDR1 MGHDK, CDR2 SYGVNS. V trimming: 3 bases; J trimming: 2 bases; junction bases outside the gene matches: 15. The CDR3 sequence is 18 residues long. CDR3 region: CASSDSGVRERWQETQYF. As DNA, the CDR3 is TGTGCCAGCAGTGACTCCGGGGTGCGGGAGAGATGGCAAGAGACCCAGTACTTC. The full variable domain, rest sourced from reference TRBV25-1 and TRBJ2-5, is EADIYQTPRYLVIGTGKKITLECSQTMGHDKMYWYQQDPGMELHLIHYSYGVNSTEKGDLSSESTVSRIRTEHFPLTLESARPSHTSQYLCASSDSGVRERWQETQYFGPGTRLLVL.

The V call is TRBV9, the J call TRBJ2-7; 9 bases agree with TRBD1. CDR1 is SGDLS, CDR2 YYNGEE, per germline. The CDR3 runs 16 residues. V trimming: 0 bases; J trimming: 6 bases; junction bases outside the gene matches: 10. CDR3 bases: TGTGCCAGCAGCGTAGGGGAGGGGACAGGGATCCGCGAGCAGTACTTC. Translated, it gives CASSVGEGTGIREQYF.

The chain is built from TRBV9 and TRBJ1-2; D not certain. This CDR3 is 17 amino acids long. Trimming removed 3 bases at V and 8 bases at J, with 26 bases between. Germline V gene lookup returns CDR1 SGDLS and CDR2 YYNGEE. CDR3 nucleotide sequence: TGTGCCAGCAGCGCACGACCCCACGTCACGGCCGGGGTAGGCTACACCTTC. This sequence encodes CASSARPHVTAGVGYTF.

The V and J genes are TRBV5-1 and TRBJ2-7, with D perhaps TRBD1 or TRBD2 (5 bases each). Germline values: CDR1 SGHRS, CDR2 YFSETQ. V lost 7 bases and J 0 bases, leaving 17 bases between the germline ends. This CDR3 comprises 15 residues. CDR3: CASATWGRDSYEQYF. The CDR3 region has the DNA TGCGCCAGCGCCACATGGGGACGGGACTCCTACGAGCAGTACTTC.

This chain joins TRBV5-1 and TRBJ2-7, with 16 nucleotides matching TRBD2. CDR3 length equals 17 residues. With 4 bases clipped from V and 4 bases from J, the junction kept 8 bases outside the gene matches. Germline CDR1 is SGHRS and CDR2 is YFSETQ. CDR3 amino acids: CASSPGLAGGRGYEQYF. The CDR3 DNA sequence: TGCGCCAGCAGCCCGGGACTAGCGGGAGGGCGGGGGTACGAGCAGTACTTC.

The chain employs TRBV6-5 and TRBJ2-5; 10 bases are shared with TRBD1. The CDR3 extends over 16 amino acids. CDR1 and CDR2 (germline): MNHEY, SVGAGI. The junction had 7 bases not matched to a gene; V was cut back by 2 bases and J by 4 bases. This chain's CDR3 is CASSYLFRTGGETQYF. The CDR3 coding sequence is TGTGCCAGCAGTTACCTATTCCGGACAGGGGGAGAGACCCAGTACTTC.